Shown below are 23 T cell receptor beta chains from a single sample sequenced in a study of blood T cell repertoires in COVID-19. Some clones are missing from TCRdb's copy, which holds only in-frame ones; the method was immunoSEQ multiplex PCR. The sample has over 250,000 clones, roughly 86% seen once; the top ten hold roughly 0.8%. The sample comprised peripheral blood. The receptors were gathered from a woman younger than 45 with acute or convalescent COVID-19.

CDR3 residues: CAITTGGTGELFF. The CDR3 DNA follows: TGTGCCATCACTACGGGAGGTACCGGGGAGCTGTTTTTT. The gene calls are TRBV10-3 and TRBJ2-2; 7 bases align to TRBD2. The CDR3 is 13 residues long. V shed 7 bases and J 5 bases; nucleotides not matched to a gene: 4. CDR1 ENHRY and CDR2 SYGVKD come from the germline V gene.

V and J are TRBV21-1 and TRBJ2-7; the table assigns TRBD2, which was not confirmed against the DNA. TRBV21-1 is designated a pseudogene. CDR3 length equals 18 residues. For the CDR3, the DNA is TGTGCCAGCAGCATGGGACTAGCGGTCCCTCAGCTACTCTACGAGCAGTACTTC. Protein product: CASSMGLAVPQLLYEQYF.

The J gene is TRBJ2-3, the V gene TRBV5-1; 8 nucleotides agree with TRBD2. In germline, CDR1 is SGHRS, CDR2 YFSETQ. J lost 4 bases, V lost 3 bases, and 4 bases had no gene match. The CDR3 spans 14 residues. The CDR3 loop is CASSSPGLADTQYF. DNA for the CDR3: TGCGCCAGCAGCTCACCGGGACTAGCAGATACGCAGTATTTT.

This clone was counted a few times. The junction and the germline gene differ at one end; a read error may be behind it. The chain has TRBV7-9 and TRBJ2-1; 12 bases match TRBD2. From germline, CDR1 is SEHNR and CDR2 FQNEAQ (reference sequence). CDR3 size: 15 residues. The DNA of the CDR3 is TGTGCCAGCAGCCTAGCGGGAGGGGGGAACAATGAGCAGTTCTTC. It specifies CASSLAGGGNNEQFF. Drawing the rest from reference TRBV7-9 and TRBJ2-1, the complete variable domain is DTGVSQNPRHKITKRGQNVTFRCDPISEHNRLYWYRQTLGQGPEFLTYFQNEAQLEKSRLLSDRFSAERPKGSFSTLEIQRTEQGDSAMYLCASSLAGGGNNEQFFGPGTRLTVL.

The chain joins TRBV5-1 to TRBJ2-7; 11 bases map to TRBD1. V lost 4 bases, J lost 5 bases, and 8 bases stayed unmatched. This CDR3 is 15 amino acids long. The germline CDR1 and CDR2 sequences are SGHRS and YFSETQ. The CDR3 nucleotides are TGCGCCAGCAGCCCCGGGACAGGGGGTATGGACGAGCAGTACTTC. Its translation is CASSPGTGGMDEQYF.

The J gene is TRBJ2-5, the V gene TRBV9, with 9 bases matching TRBD2. The junction had 9 bases not matched to a gene; V was cut back by 1 base and J by 5 bases. The germline V gene has CDR1 SGDLS and CDR2 YYNGEE. The CDR3 contains 16 residues. CDR3 region: CASSVLPAGGGETQYF. CDR3 nucleotides: TGTGCCAGCAGCGTACTGCCAGCGGGAGGAGGGGAGACCCAGTACTTC.

The V gene is TRBV6-6, the J gene TRBJ1-2; D is unclear. This CDR3 is built from 13 residues. Germline V lookup: CDR1 MNHNY, CDR2 SVGAGI (reference sequence). V was clipped by 0 bases and J by 8 bases, with 10 bases between them. The DNA for the CDR3 is TGTGCCAGCAGTTACTCGAATAGAGGGGGCTACACCTTC. Protein product: CASSYSNRGGYTF.

The chain carries TRBV7-2 and TRBJ1-3, with a tentative D call TRBD1 (5 bases). V was trimmed by 3 bases and J by 0 bases, leaving 9 bases between them. Germline V gene lookup returns CDR1 SGHTA and CDR2 FQGNSA. The CDR3 is made up of 15 amino acids. Here the CDR3 reads CASSFITGSGNTIYF. The CDR3 coding sequence is TGTGCCAGCAGCTTCATTACAGGCTCTGGAAACACCATATATTTT.

The chain carries TRBV5-6 and TRBJ2-1; 9 bases are shared with TRBD2. Germline CDR1 and CDR2: SGHDT and YYEEEE. Trimming removed 0 bases from V and 2 bases from J; junction bases left unmatched: 6. This CDR3 is 17 amino acids long. CDR3 amino acids: CASSLEIAGATYNEQFF. The CDR3 DNA sequence: TGTGCCAGCAGCTTGGAAATAGCGGGAGCCACCTACAATGAGCAGTTCTTC.

The rearrangement uses TRBV10-3 and TRBJ2-7; 10 bases fit TRBD1. From germline, CDR1 is ENHRY and CDR2 SYGVKD. The length of the CDR3 is 15 residues. Trimming removed 0 bases from V and 6 bases from J; junction bases left unmatched: 5. CDR3 in DNA: TGTGCCATCAGTGAGTCCTTTGGACAGGGGGTCGAGCAGTACTTC. Translated: CAISESFGQGVEQYF.

This clone was detected only once. The chain joins TRBV15 to TRBJ1-6; D is unresolved. This CDR3 has 13 residues. The V gene lost 0 bases and the J gene lost 9 bases, with 6 bases spanning the gap. Looked up from germline, CDR1 is LNHNV and CDR2 is YYDKDF (reference sequence). This CDR3 is CATSRDLFSPLHF. CDR3 coding DNA: TGTGCCACCAGCAGAGACCTCTTTTCACCCCTCCACTTT.

The chain uses TRBV29-1 and TRBJ2-5, with TRBD1 as a possible D gene (6 bases). The V end lost 2 bases, the J end lost 4 bases, and 17 bases lay between the germline ends. Germline assignment: CDR1 SQVTM and CDR2 ANQGSEA. The CDR3 covers 15 residues. The DNA for the CDR3 is TGCAGCGTTGAACGACACGGGACAACGGGAGAGACCCAGTACTTC. Protein: CSVERHGTTGETQYF.

The chain couples TRBV19 to TRBJ2-1; 9 bases agree with TRBD2. There are 16 residues in the CDR3. The junction had 6 bases not matched to a gene; V was cut back by 6 bases and J by 0 bases. Germline CDR1 is LNHDA and CDR2 is SQIVND (reference sequence). The CDR3 loop reads CASSAPSGISYNEQFF. The CDR3 DNA sequence: TGTGCCAGTAGCGCTCCTAGCGGGATCTCCTACAATGAGCAGTTCTTC.

The chain carries TRBV10-3 and TRBJ1-1, with D perhaps TRBD1 (5 bases). The V end lost 6 bases, the J end lost 0 bases, and 17 bases lay between the germline ends. Germline loops: CDR1 ENHRY, CDR2 SYGVKD. The CDR3 is 16 amino acids. The CDR3 nucleotides read TGTGCCATCAGAAGGGACTACCGCTTCATGAACACTGAAGCTTTCTTT. The encoded protein is CAIRRDYRFMNTEAFF.

This chain links TRBV30 with TRBJ1-1; possible D gene TRBD1, 6 bases. Trimming cost V 5 bases and J 4 bases, with 20 bases left between them. The CDR3 is 15 amino acids. Germline V gives CDR1 GTSNPN, CDR2 SVGIG (reference sequence). The CDR3 nucleotides are TGTGCCTGGGGTATGATGACAGGCGTCGTCACTGAAGCTTTCTTT. It is translated as CAWGMMTGVVTEAFF.

This chain uses TRBV5-1 with TRBJ2-2; D possibly corresponds to TRBD1 (5 bases). Germline V lookup: CDR1 SGHRS, CDR2 YFSETQ. Trimming cost V 4 bases and J 5 bases, with 18 bases left between them. There are 16 residues in the CDR3. The DNA for the CDR3 is TGCGCCAGCAGCAAAATCCTGGGGCGGACGACCGGGGAGCTGTTTTTT. Protein: CASSKILGRTTGELFF. Based on the CDR3 plus reference TRBV5-1 and TRBJ2-2, the full variable domain is KAGVTQTPRYLIKTRGQQVTLSCSPISGHRSVSWYQQTPGQGLQFLFEYFSETQRNKGNFPGRFSGRQFSNSRSEMNVSTLELGDSALYLCASSKILGRTTGELFFGEGSRLTVL.

V and J are TRBV27 and TRBJ2-7; 8 nucleotides agree with TRBD1. Germline CDR1 is MNHEY and CDR2 is SMNVEV (reference sequence). V lost 6 bases to trimming and J lost 3 bases; unmatched junction nucleotides: 4. This CDR3 comprises 13 residues. The CDR3, as DNA: TGTGCCAGCAGGCCCACAGGGGGCTACGAGCAGTACTTC. It translates to CASRPTGGYEQYF.

The chain couples TRBV9 to TRBJ2-3, with 11 bases matching TRBD1. V shed 4 bases and J 4 bases; nucleotides not matched to a gene: 5. Germline V gene data show CDR1 as SGDLS and CDR2 as YYNGEE. This CDR3 has 15 residues. For the CDR3, the DNA is TGTGCCAGCAGCCTACAGGGACAGGGGGCAGATACGCAGTATTTT. Protein product: CASSLQGQGADTQYF. The whole variable domain, remainder taken from reference TRBV9 and TRBJ2-3, is DSGVTQTPKHLITATGQRVTLRCSPRSGDLSVYWYQQSLDQGLQFLIQYYNGEERAKGNILERFSAQQFPDLHSELNLSSLELGDSALYFCASSLQGQGADTQYFGPGTRLTVL.

The chain uses TRBV19 and TRBJ2-1; no firm D call. V lost 0 bases to trimming and J lost 3 bases, with 6 bases between them. CDR3 length equals 14 residues. The V gene's germline CDR1 is LNHDA and CDR2 SQIVND (reference sequence). The DNA for the CDR3 is TGTGCCAGTAGTATAGACAGCGACTACAATGAGCAGTTCTTC. It translates to CASSIDSDYNEQFF. Looking up the rest from reference TRBV19 and TRBJ2-1 gives the full variable domain: DGGITQSPKYLFRKEGQNVTLSCEQNLNHDAMYWYRQDPGQGLRLIYYSQIVNDFQKGDIAEGYSVSREKKESFPLTVTSAQKNPTAFYLCASSIDSDYNEQFFGPGTRLTVL.

V usage is TRBV5-1 and J usage is TRBJ2-7; TRBD2 matches at 11 bases. J gave up 5 bases and V 0 bases, and 7 bases lay outside the gene matches. CDR3 size: 16 residues. Germline V gene data show CDR1 as SGHRS and CDR2 as YFSETQ. The CDR3 DNA reads TGCGCCAGCAGCTTGGCCCAGACTAGCGGGACCGACGAGCAGTACTTC. As protein: CASSLAQTSGTDEQYF. Supplemented by reference TRBV5-1 and TRBJ2-7, the full variable domain reads KAGVTQTPRYLIKTRGQQVTLSCSPISGHRSVSWYQQTPGQGLQFLFEYFSETQRNKGNFPGRFSGRQFSNSRSEMNVSTLELGDSALYLCASSLAQTSGTDEQYFGPGTRLTVT.

The chain combines TRBV9 with TRBJ2-3, with TRBD2 identical over 8 bases. CDR3 length: 17 residues. Germline V lookup: CDR1 SGDLS, CDR2 YYNGEE. V was clipped by 3 bases and J by 7 bases; unmatched bases: 16. As DNA, the CDR3 is TGTGCCAGCAGCGGTGAACCGACGGGAGGGCCGATATATACGCAGTATTTT. Residues: CASSGEPTGGPIYTQYF.

The rearrangement uses TRBV27 and TRBJ2-1; 9 bases match TRBD2. The CDR3 extends over 17 amino acids. Per germline, CDR1 MNHEY and CDR2 SMNVEV (reference sequence). J was trimmed by 7 bases and V by 4 bases; bases with no gene match: 14. For the CDR3, the DNA is TGTGCCAGCAGTTCCGTTATGTTAGCGGGAGTTGTTAATGAGCAGTTCTTC. Amino acid sequence: CASSSVMLAGVVNEQFF.

This clone was found once. The chain joins TRBV5-1 to TRBJ2-1; possibly TRBD2 for D (6 bases). The CDR3 has 14 residues. The ends were cut back, 4 bases at V and 9 bases at J, with 17 bases in the middle. Germline V gene lookup returns CDR1 SGHRS and CDR2 YFSETQ. The CDR3: CASSPGTPPIEQFF. CDR3 coding DNA: TGCGCCAGCAGCCCCGGGACTCCCCCAATTGAGCAGTTCTTC. Full variable domain (rest looked up from reference TRBV5-1 and TRBJ2-1): KAGVTQTPRYLIKTRGQQVTLSCSPISGHRSVSWYQQTPGQGLQFLFEYFSETQRNKGNFPGRFSGRQFSNSRSEMNVSTLELGDSALYLCASSPGTPPIEQFFGPGTRLTVL.